The T cell receptor beta chain under discussion was sequenced for a study of blood T cell repertoires in COVID-19. This clone has only a few counts. V shed 1 base, J shed 6 bases, and the junction held 7 bases outside the gene matches. The CDR3 sequence is 16 residues long. CDR1 SGHTA and CDR2 FQGNSA come from the germline V gene. Sequenced by immunoSEQ multiplex PCR; TCRdb stores in-frame clones only, minus some. Here the sample spans about 240,000 clones, approximately 78% being singletons. Specimen: peripheral blood. V and J are TRBV7-2 and TRBJ2-1; 9 bases fit TRBD1. The clonotype was recovered from a woman aged 55 to 70 with active or convalescent COVID-19. CDR3 in amino acids: CASSLGWGTGSNEQFF. The CDR3 nucleotides read TGTGCCAGCAGCTTAGGGTGGGGGACAGGGAGCAATGAGCAGTTCTTC.